This TCR beta chain originates from a study of shared clonotypes between healthy human individuals. Study-wide context: Aged 18 to 49, the donors were a couple of women and a few men.

It was CD45RO-negative cells, positively selected for CCR7, that made up naive CD8 cells, with terminally differentiated effector memory CD45RA+ cells excluded. The table came from immunoSEQ multiplex PCR; TCRdb's copy has only in-frame clones and leaves some out. Among around 2.1 million clones listed, 85% to 95% were seen once. Sequencing was carried out using naive CD8+ T cells from PBMCs. The sequence derives from a man aged 18 to 35 in good health. Some clones in this sample may be carry-over from other donors' samples.

CDR3 loop: CSHRSGGPYGYTF. In nucleotides, the CDR3 is TGCAGCCACCGATCGGGGGGCCCTTATGGCTACACCTTC. The gene calls are TRBV29-1 and TRBJ1-2; D is possibly TRBD1 (6 bases). This CDR3 has 13 amino acids. V gave up 8 bases and J gave up 5 bases, with 18 bases separating them. The V gene's germline CDR1 is SQVTM and CDR2 ANQGSEA.